The clone carrying this T cell receptor (beta chain) was observed once. Repertoires were generated with immunoSEQ multiplex PCR, while TCRdb's copy carries only in-frame clones and drops some. The data show about 150,000 clones, 91% seen once. This sample was included in a study of cytomegalovirus exposure and HLA in healthy donors. Study-wide context: It was reported in a later analysis that the same platform had been used for the 120 validation repertoires as for the approximately 700 first-cohort repertoires.

The CDR3 runs 15 residues. V was clipped by 0 bases and J by 3 bases, with 9 bases between them. The germline CDR1 and CDR2 sequences are SGHRS and YFSETQ. The sequencing input was PBMCs. The chain couples TRBV5-1 to TRBJ1-4, with D tentatively TRBD1 (5 bases). The source of this sequence is a man aged 18 to 30 in good health and CMV-seronegative. This chain's CDR3 is CASSLEGAANEKLFF. In DNA form, the CDR3 reads TGCGCCAGCAGCTTGGAAGGGGCAGCTAATGAAAAACTGTTTTTT.